Shown below are 21 T cell receptor beta chains from a single sample sequenced in a study of T-cell memory formation after mild COVID-19. MiXCR, applied by TCRdb to the 5' RACE reads, yields one record per CDR3 protein. The sample has roughly 600,000 distinct CDR3 sequences; over 15% are singletons. The sample comprised PBMCs or a T cell subset sorted from them (not recorded which). The receptor set was obtained from an adult woman who had mild COVID-19 (a few samples of this study predate the infection). Cell type and time point are not known.

V and J are TRBV20-1 and TRBJ2-2; TRBD1 matches at 9 bases. CDR1 and CDR2 (germline): DFQATT, SNEGSKA (reference sequence). The CDR3 has 17 residues. The junction had 8 bases not matched to a gene; V was cut back by 2 bases and J by 1 base. The CDR3 nucleotides read TGCAGTGCTAGACGATCCGGGACAGGGTGGAACACCGGGGAGCTGTTTTTT. This codes for CSARRSGTGWNTGELFF.

This chain uses TRBV12-3 or TRBV12-4 with TRBJ2-5; D perhaps matches TRBD1 (6 bases). This CDR3 comprises 16 residues. Trimming removed 6 bases at V and 4 bases at J, with 21 bases between. CDR3 in amino acids: CASRGAERIRGETQYF. CDR3 DNA sequence: TGTGCCAGCAGGGGGGCAGAGCGGATTAGGGGAGAGACCCAGTACTTC.

This sequence joins TRBV20-1 and TRBJ1-1, with 7 bases matching TRBD1. Germline values: CDR1 DFQATT, CDR2 SNEGSKA (reference sequence). V dropped 2 bases and J dropped 3; count of bases not matched to a gene: 6. The CDR3 totals 14 residues. In nucleotides, the CDR3 is TGCAGTGCTAGACCCAGGGGGGGGGACACTGAAGCTTTCTTT. The encoded protein is CSARPRGGDTEAFF.

This clonotype came up a few times. This chain links TRBV6-5 with TRBJ2-5, with D hard to call. CDR1 MNHEY and CDR2 SVGAGI come from the germline V gene. The V end was cut by 7 bases, the J end by 2 bases, with 14 bases between. The CDR3 has 14 residues. DNA of the CDR3: TGTGCCAGCACCCCCAATGAACCTCAAGAGACCCAGTACTTC. It translates to CASTPNEPQETQYF.

The chain links TRBV6-5 to TRBJ2-1; D may match TRBD1 or TRBD2 (6 bases each). V was cut by 10 bases and J by 6 bases, with 13 bases left in between. CDR3 length equals 12 residues. Germline-derived CDR1 and CDR2 are MNHEY and SVGAGI. The CDR3 DNA reads as TGTGCCACCAAGGGGGGCACCAATGAGCAGTTCTTC. Its protein product is CATKGGTNEQFF.

CDR3 nucleotides: TGCGCCAGCAGCTCAAAAACCCCAAGACAGGGTTCTCACGAGCAGTACTTC. This gives the protein CASSSKTPRQGSHEQYF. V and J are TRBV5-1 and TRBJ2-7; 7 bases are a match to TRBD1. The CDR3 extends over 17 amino acids. J gave up 5 bases and V 3 bases, and 17 bases lay outside the gene matches. Germline loops: CDR1 SGHRS, CDR2 YFSETQ.

The count of this clonotype is one. V is TRBV2 and J is TRBJ1-1; no firm D call. Germline V gene sequence: CDR1 SNHLY, CDR2 FYNNEI. The CDR3 extends over 12 amino acids. The germline V and J ends were trimmed by 8 bases and 0 bases, with 7 bases remaining between them. The CDR3 spells CASQELNTEAFF. The CDR3 nucleotides are TGTGCCAGCCAGGAGTTGAACACTGAAGCTTTCTTT.

The rearrangement uses TRBV24-1 and TRBJ1-2; D is ambiguous. V was cut by 4 bases and J by 5 bases, with 10 bases left in between. Germline V CDR1 and CDR2: KGHDR, SFDVKD. CDR3 length equals 13 residues. The CDR3 region has the DNA TGTGCCACCAGTGACCGATGGGATTATGGCTACACCTTC. Protein: CATSDRWDYGYTF.

This clonotype was picked up a small number of times. V and J are TRBV7-9 and TRBJ1-1; the D is unclear. The CDR3 is 13 residues long. Per the germline V gene, CDR1 is SEHNR and CDR2 is FQNEAQ (reference sequence). V was shortened by 5 bases and J by 5 bases, with 12 bases between the two germline ends. The CDR3 DNA sequence: TGTGCCAGCAGCCCGGCCCTGGGAACTGAAGCTTTCTTT. It encodes CASSPALGTEAFF.

The chain links TRBV6-6 to TRBJ1-1; D is possibly TRBD1 (5 bases). Trimming took 2 bases from V and 5 from J, leaving 9 bases between them. Germline CDR1 reads MNHNY; CDR2 reads SVGAGI (reference sequence). This CDR3 has 13 amino acids. The CDR3 DNA reads TGTGCCAGCAGTTACGGTCAGGGAACTGAAGCTTTCTTT. Translation: CASSYGQGTEAFF.

The gene calls are TRBV29-1 and TRBJ1-3, with D tentatively TRBD1 (6 bases). Germline CDR1 and CDR2: SQVTM and ANQGSEA. V lost 2 bases and J 3 bases, leaving 14 bases between the germline ends. CDR3 size: 15 residues. CDR3 region: CSVELGAGGGNTIYF. For the CDR3, the DNA is TGCAGCGTTGAATTGGGGGCTGGGGGTGGAAACACCATATATTTT.

The V call is TRBV7-9, the J call TRBJ1-2; the D gene is possibly TRBD1 (6 bases). Germline CDR1 reads SEHNR; CDR2 reads FQNEAQ (reference sequence). Trimming pared 3 bases from V and 4 bases from J, leaving 12 bases between. The CDR3 spans 14 residues. CDR3 sequence (DNA): TGTGCCAGCAGCTTCTACCTGGACAGCTATGGCTACACCTTC. This gives the protein CASSFYLDSYGYTF. Full variable domain (missing parts from reference TRBV7-9 and TRBJ1-2): DTGVSQNPRHKITKRGQNVTFRCDPISEHNRLYWYRQTLGQGPEFLTYFQNEAQLEKSRLLSDRFSAERPKGSFSTLEIQRTEQGDSAMYLCASSFYLDSYGYTFGSGTRLTVV.

This chain joins TRBV7-2 and TRBJ2-1; 14 nucleotides align to TRBD2. This CDR3 is built from 15 residues. V shed 5 bases, J shed 10 bases, and the junction held 7 bases outside the gene matches. Germline CDR1 is SGHTA and CDR2 is FQGNSA. This CDR3 reads CASSLGTSGSKEQFF. In nucleotides, the CDR3 is TGTGCCAGCAGCCTCGGGACTAGCGGGAGTAAGGAGCAGTTCTTC.

The genes are TRBV24-1 and TRBJ2-1; the D gene is possibly TRBD1 (6 bases). The germline V and J ends were trimmed by 5 bases and 5 bases, with 9 bases remaining between them. The CDR3 sequence is 13 residues long. The germline CDR1 and CDR2 sequences are KGHDR and SFDVKD. The CDR3 DNA follows: TGTGCCACCAGTGCCCCAGGGGACAATGAGCAGTTCTTC. Translation: CATSAPGDNEQFF.

The chain is built from TRBV2 and TRBJ2-3, with D uncertain. V lost 2 bases to trimming and J lost 2 bases, with 8 bases between them. The CDR3 has 14 residues. Looked up from germline, CDR1 is SNHLY and CDR2 is FYNNEI. The CDR3 DNA reads as TGTGCCAGCAGTGAATCATTCCTCACAGATACGCAGTATTTT. Protein sequence: CASSESFLTDTQYF.

The chain is built from TRBV24-1 and TRBJ2-4; D possibly corresponds to TRBD1 (6 bases). Germline V gives CDR1 KGHDR, CDR2 SFDVKD. CDR3 size: 12 residues. V was pared by 9 bases and J by 11 bases, with 16 bases between. The CDR3 reads CATGGQGDLQYF. CDR3 sequence (DNA): TGTGCCACCGGGGGACAAGGGGATCTTCAGTACTTC.

The chain's CDR3 is CASSRDRPSNTDTQYF. CDR3 DNA: TGTGCCAGCAGCCGGGACAGGCCCTCTAACACAGATACGCAGTATTTT. The chain employs TRBV6-5 and TRBJ2-3, with 8 bases that match TRBD1. CDR3 length equals 16 residues. Germline loops: CDR1 MNHEY, CDR2 SVGAGI. V lost 6 bases and J lost 2; bases outside the gene matches: 10.

Only a few counts were recorded for this clonotype. J is TRBJ2-1 and V is TRBV29-1; D gene unclear. V was cut by 4 bases and J by 3 bases, with 7 bases left in between. Germline V CDR1 and CDR2: SQVTM, ANQGSEA. The CDR3 sequence is 12 residues long. The CDR3 coding sequence is TGCAGCGTTGTTAGCCGCTACAATGAGCAGTTCTTC. Protein product: CSVVSRYNEQFF.

The chain is built from TRBV19 and TRBJ1-2, with no clear D. Germline lookup yields CDR1 LNHDA and CDR2 SQIVND (reference sequence). This CDR3 contains 12 residues. Trimming took off 5 bases at V and 5 bases at J, with 9 bases between the two ends. The chain's CDR3 is CASSAGLYGYTF. In DNA, the CDR3 is TGTGCCAGTAGTGCGGGCCTTTATGGCTACACCTTC.

This clonotype was found a few times. The chain couples TRBV12-3 or TRBV12-4 to TRBJ2-5, with 7 bases that match TRBD2. This CDR3 is 13 amino acids long. The V and J ends lost 0 bases and 12 bases, in that order; junction bases with no gene match: 7. The CDR3 here is CASSLAGGPDKYF. The CDR3 bases are TGTGCCAGCAGTTTAGCGGGAGGGCCAGATAAGTACTTC.

This clonotype was seen a handful of times. The V and J genes are TRBV4-1 and TRBJ1-3; D uncertain. The germline V and J ends were trimmed by 4 bases and 1 base, with 11 bases remaining between them. Per germline, CDR1 MGHRA and CDR2 YSYEKL. The CDR3 length is 15 residues. CDR3 nucleotides: TGCGCCAGCAGCCTAACACGAATTTCTGGAAACACCATATATTTT. Residues: CASSLTRISGNTIYF.